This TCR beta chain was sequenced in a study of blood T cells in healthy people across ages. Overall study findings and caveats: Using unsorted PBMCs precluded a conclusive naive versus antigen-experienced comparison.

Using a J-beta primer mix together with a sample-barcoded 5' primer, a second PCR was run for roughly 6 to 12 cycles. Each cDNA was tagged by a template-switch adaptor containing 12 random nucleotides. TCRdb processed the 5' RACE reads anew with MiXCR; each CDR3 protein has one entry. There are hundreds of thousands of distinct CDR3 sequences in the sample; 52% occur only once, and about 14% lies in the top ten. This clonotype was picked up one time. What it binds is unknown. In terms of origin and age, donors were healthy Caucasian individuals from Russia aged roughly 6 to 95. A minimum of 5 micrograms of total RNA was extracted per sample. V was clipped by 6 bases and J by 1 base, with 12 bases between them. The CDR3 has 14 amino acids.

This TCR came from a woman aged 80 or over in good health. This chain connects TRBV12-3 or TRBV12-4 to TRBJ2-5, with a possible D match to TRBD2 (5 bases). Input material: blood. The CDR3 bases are TGTGCCAGCAGCCGGGAAAGGCTCCAAGAGACCCAGTACTTC. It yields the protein CASSRERLQETQYF.